Detailed here is one T cell receptor beta chain. The antigen is undetermined. This record comes from a study of cytomegalovirus exposure and HLA in healthy donors. Study results and limitations: Under in vitro conditions, three CMV-associated chains were confirmed as specific for CMV antigens. The classifier reportedly diagnosed cytomegalovirus status with high specificity and sensitivity.

TCRdb keeps only in-frame clones here, not all; method: immunoSEQ multiplex PCR. The sample consists of 45,000 to 65,000 clones, 80% to 95% of them appearing once. The CDR3 consists of 12 residues. CDR1 and CDR2 (germline): SQVTM, ANQGSEA. V was clipped by 4 bases and J by 8 bases, with 14 bases between them. This sequence was found in a man younger than 35 in good health and CMV-seronegative. Sample: PBMCs. The chain uses TRBV29-1 and TRBJ1-1; perhaps TRBD1 as D (5 bases). CDR3 nucleotides: TGCAGCGTTGCCGGGGGAGGGTCAGAAGCTTTCTTT. Protein: CSVAGGGSEAFF.